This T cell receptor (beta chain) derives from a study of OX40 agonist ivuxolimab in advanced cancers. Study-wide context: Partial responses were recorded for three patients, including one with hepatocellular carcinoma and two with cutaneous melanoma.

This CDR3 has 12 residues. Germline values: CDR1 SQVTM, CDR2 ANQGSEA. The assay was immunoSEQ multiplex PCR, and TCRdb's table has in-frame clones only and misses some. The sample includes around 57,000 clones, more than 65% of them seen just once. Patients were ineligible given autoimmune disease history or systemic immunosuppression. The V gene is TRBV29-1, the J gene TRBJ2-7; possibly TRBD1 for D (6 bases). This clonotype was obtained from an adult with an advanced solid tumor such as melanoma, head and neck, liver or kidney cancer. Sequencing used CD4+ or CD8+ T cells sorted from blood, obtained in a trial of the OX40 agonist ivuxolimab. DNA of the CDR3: TGCTCTGCAGGGGCAGAACTGTACGAGCAGTACTTC. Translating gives CSAGAELYEQYF.